This T cell receptor (beta chain) was identified during a study of CD8+ T cells in alopecia areata. Study conclusions and caveats: Lesional scalp exceeded normal scalp in clonality, especially in alopecia totalis/universalis.

The germline gives CDR1 GTSNPN, CDR2 SVGIG (reference sequence). V shed 2 bases, J shed 4 bases, and the junction held 6 bases outside the gene matches. This CDR3 has 14 amino acids. As for this clone: Its cognate antigen is unknown.

cDNA prepared by RNA extraction and subsequent reverse transcription served as the template for sequencing. Measured with immunoSEQ multiplex PCR; TCRdb has only the in-frame clones, and not every one. The profile shows around 250,000 clones, about two thirds of them singletons. The chain recombines TRBV30 with TRBJ1-1; 8 bases are a match to TRBD1. This TCR derives from a human donor with alopecia areata. The specimen was CD4+ T cells sorted from blood, collected at week 0. The CDR3 DNA follows: TGTGCCTGGAGTAGGGGCGGACAGGGCACTGAAGCTTTCTTT. This encodes CAWSRGGQGTEAFF.